This T cell receptor (beta chain) was identified in a study of CD8 T cells in ankylosing spondylitis. Points from the study as a whole: What seemed typical of ankylosing spondylitis blood was a TCR beta motif built from several highly homologous variants.

This clonotype occurred many times. Its antigen remains unidentified. TCRdb used MiXCR to reprocess the 5' RACE reads, holding one entry per CDR3 protein. The sample yields 500,000 to 650,000 distinct CDR3 sequences, less than 6% seen once. The ends were cut back, 3 bases at V and 7 bases at J, with 10 bases in the middle. The length of the CDR3 is 13 residues. Germline V gene data show CDR1 as SGHTA and CDR2 as FQGNSA. Material: blood, either unsorted or a sorted T cell fraction (not recorded which). The TCR sequence derives from a male donor with ankylosing spondylitis. The chain uses TRBV7-2 and TRBJ2-1; no clear D. The CDR3, as DNA: TGTGCCAGCAGCTTGGGCGGAATGAATGAGCAGTTCTTC. Protein sequence: CASSLGGMNEQFF.